These T cell receptor beta chains were read from a single sample in a study of T cells after yellow fever vaccination. One entry per CDR3 protein results from TCRdb running MiXCR on the 5' RACE reads. The data contain 400,000 to 450,000 distinct CDR3 sequences, under 20% of them singletons. The material sequenced was PBMCs, taken before the yellow fever booster vaccination. The receptors were gathered from a man in his late teens or twenties who received the YFV17D yellow fever vaccine. Each CDR3 is given with its conserved first and last residue. D genes are given only for firm matches. Size tells how often a clone was seen (once, few, many) or the class of an expanded clone, and some rows leave it out.

V gene	clone size	D gene	J gene	CDR3 DNA	CDR3 protein
TRBV10-1	-	TRBD2	TRBJ2-1	TGCGCCAGCAGGACTAGCGGGGGGGCCCAGGAGCAGTTCTTC	CASRTSGGAQEQFF
TRBV10-3	few	-	TRBJ1-2	TGTGCCATCACCCAGGGGTTCCCCTATGGCTACACCTTC	CAITQGFPYGYTF
TRBV20-1	few	TRBD1	TRBJ2-7	TGCAGTGCGAGGGGGCGGTCGGCCTTCTACGAGCAGTACTTC	CSARGRSAFYEQYF
TRBV11-2	few	-	TRBJ2-1	TGTGCCAGCAGCTCCCCGGACGTACAGGGAATTCAGTTCTTC	CASSSPDVQGIQFF
TRBV12-3/TRBV12-4	once	-	TRBJ1-4	TGTGCCAGCAGCCTGGGCCAGGGAATAACTAATGAAAAACTGTTTTTT	CASSLGQGITNEKLFF
TRBV5-5	-	-	TRBJ2-3	TGTGCCAGCAGGGCCCTGGACTCCTACACAGATACGCAGTATTTT	CASRALDSYTDTQYF
TRBV7-2	-	-	TRBJ1-5	TGTGCCAGCAGCTCCGAAGGACGGTCCAATCAGCCCCAGCATTTT	CASSSEGRSNQPQHF
TRBV12-3/TRBV12-4	few	TRBD2	TRBJ2-1	TGTGCCAGCAGTTTAGCGCACGGCGGGGGGGCCTACAATGAGCAGTTCTTC	CASSLAHGGGAYNEQFF
TRBV27	-	TRBD1	TRBJ1-5	TGTGCCAGCGGCCGATTACAGGGGGCGATTGGCAATCAGCCCCAGCATTTT	CASGRLQGAIGNQPQHF
TRBV20-1	-	TRBD1	TRBJ2-1	TGCAGTGCCCCCGGGACAGGGGCTAACCGGAGCTCCTACAATGAGCAGTTCTTC	CSAPGTGANRSSYNEQFF
TRBV29-1	few	-	TRBJ1-1	TGCAGCGTTGTACGAGAGGGGGTTGAAGCTTTCTTT	CSVVREGVEAFF
TRBV25-1	-	TRBD1	TRBJ2-3	TGTGCCAGCAGTGAACACAGGGGGCCTACAGATACGCAGTATTTT	CASSEHRGPTDTQYF
TRBV7-9	few	-	TRBJ1-1	TGTGCCAGCAGCTTAGTTCTACGAGGGAACACTGAAGCTTTCTTT	CASSLVLRGNTEAFF
TRBV7-9	few	-	TRBJ2-5	TGTGCCAGCAGCTTCCGCTTTGGGTCTACAGGAGAGACCCAGTACTTC	CASSFRFGSTGETQYF
TRBV5-1	-	-	TRBJ1-2	TGCGCCAGCGGAACAGCTAACTATGGCTACACCTTC	CASGTANYGYTF
TRBV4-1	few	-	TRBJ1-2	TGCGCCAGCAGCCAGCAGGCCCTCCCCTATGGCTACACCTTC	CASSQQALPYGYTF
TRBV20-1	many	-	TRBJ1-2	TGCAGTGCTAGAACCGAGGGACTGAACTATGGCTACACCTTC	CSARTEGLNYGYTF
TRBV7-3	-	-	TRBJ2-2	TGTGCCAGCAGCTTAGCGGCCACCGGGGAGCTGTTTTTT	CASSLAATGELFF
TRBV7-9	-	-	TRBJ2-5	TGTGCCAGCACCAAAGGACGCGACCAAGAGACCCAGTACTTC	CASTKGRDQETQYF
TRBV6-2/TRBV6-3	few	TRBD2	TRBJ2-2	TGTGCCAGCAGTCCCCAGGGTTGGGCTAGCGGCACGAACACCGGGGAGCTGTTTTTT	CASSPQGWASGTNTGELFF
TRBV5-1	-	-	TRBJ2-4	TGCGCCAGCAGCTTGGCTGAGGAGGCGGTGAAAAACATTCAGTACTTC	CASSLAEEAVKNIQYF
TRBV12-3/TRBV12-4	few	-	TRBJ1-3	TGTGCCAGCAGGGACTCTGGAAACACCATATATTTT	CASRDSGNTIYF
TRBV7-2	few	-	TRBJ2-3	TGTGCCAGCAGCCCCCGGGCGGGCGGGGATACGCAGTATTTT	CASSPRAGGDTQYF
TRBV7-2	-	-	TRBJ1-2	TGTGCCAGCAGCGGAGGAGGGGCAAGGTTAGGTGGCTACACCTTC	CASSGGGARLGGYTF
TRBV5-1	few	TRBD1	TRBJ2-7	TGCGCCAGCAGCTGGGACAGGGGTGGCTACGAGCAGTACTTC	CASSWDRGGYEQYF
TRBV5-1	once	-	TRBJ2-3	TGCGCCAGCAGCCCCCCTGGACACGACACAGATACGCAGTATTTT	CASSPPGHDTDTQYF
TRBV6-5	-	-	TRBJ1-1	TGTGCCAGCAGTTACTCGGGGGTGCGCACTGAAGCTTTCTTT	CASSYSGVRTEAFF
TRBV5-1	many	-	TRBJ1-2	TGCGCCAGCAGCTTGACGGAAAACTATGGCTACACCTTC	CASSLTENYGYTF
TRBV5-1	-	TRBD2	TRBJ2-1	TGCGCCAGCAGACGGACTAGCGGGGGGGCCTGGTACAATGAGCAGTTCTTC	CASRRTSGGAWYNEQFF
TRBV24-1	-	-	TRBJ1-2	TGTGCCACCAGTGATAGGTCCTATGGCTACACCTTC	CATSDRSYGYTF
TRBV19	-	-	TRBJ1-5	TGTGCCAGTAGTCCCCCCGGGTATAGCAATCAGCCCCAGCATTTT	CASSPPGYSNQPQHF
TRBV4-3	few	-	TRBJ2-2	TGCGCCAGCAGCCAGGGGACGATTAAAACCGGGGAGCTGTTTTTT	CASSQGTIKTGELFF
TRBV7-9	-	TRBD1	TRBJ2-1	TGTGCCAGCAGCTTAGATCTAAGGGGGCTGGATGAGCAGTTCTTC	CASSLDLRGLDEQFF
TRBV28	few	-	TRBJ1-5	TGTGCCAGCAAATACCCCGACAGAATCAAGCCCCAGCATTTT	CASKYPDRIKPQHF
TRBV20-1	-	-	TRBJ2-3	TGCAGTGCTAGACCCCCGACAGCTTATTACACAGATACGCAGTATTTT	CSARPPTAYYTDTQYF
TRBV6-1	-	TRBD1	TRBJ1-2	TGTGCCAGCACCCTACCGGGACAGGGGCTCCACACCTTC	CASTLPGQGLHTF
TRBV11-2	few	TRBD2	TRBJ2-5	TGTGCCAGCAGCTTAGTCGATAGCGGGGTACAAGAGACCCAGTACTTC	CASSLVDSGVQETQYF
TRBV27	-	-	TRBJ2-1	TGTGCCAGCAGTTTATTCGCCGGGGCCCCAAATGAGCAGTTCTTC	CASSLFAGAPNEQFF
TRBV12-3/TRBV12-4	many	-	TRBJ1-5	TGTGCCAGCAGTTTTGGTCGGTGGCAGGGAGGCGAGTTTGGCAATCAGCCCCAGCATTTT	CASSFGRWQGGEFGNQPQHF
TRBV7-9	many	TRBD1	TRBJ1-5	TGTGCCAGCAGCTTGACAGGGGGGGATCAGCCCCAGCATTTT	CASSLTGGDQPQHF
TRBV28	-	-	TRBJ2-5	TGTGCCAGCAGGCCCGGGACAATACAAGAGACCCAGTACTTC	CASRPGTIQETQYF
TRBV20-1	-	-	TRBJ2-1	TGCAGTGCTAGATTAGGGGGTTACAATGAGCAGTTCTTC	CSARLGGYNEQFF
TRBV6-6	-	-	TRBJ1-1	TGTGCCAGCAGAATCATGGGGGACACTGAAGCTTTCTTT	CASRIMGDTEAFF
TRBV29-1	-	-	TRBJ1-1	TGCAGCGTTTCGGGCAGGGTCGACGGGAACACTGAAGCTTTCTTT	CSVSGRVDGNTEAFF
TRBV12-3/TRBV12-4	-	TRBD1	TRBJ1-5	TGTGCCAGCAGTTTTTTTAAGGCCCAGGGGGCAAATCAGCCCCAGCATTTT	CASSFFKAQGANQPQHF
TRBV21-1	few	-	TRBJ1-5	TGTGCCAGCATCCCCGGGACAGGGTTCAATCAGCCCCAGCATTTT	CASIPGTGFNQPQHF
TRBV7-9	few	-	TRBJ2-7	TGTGCCAGCAGCTTAGGACAGTCGTCTGCCTACGAGCAGTACTTC	CASSLGQSSAYEQYF
TRBV15	few	-	TRBJ2-3	TGTGCCACCAGCCGATCTATAGCGGTGTCGGATACGCAGTATTTT	CATSRSIAVSDTQYF
TRBV7-9	few	-	TRBJ1-6	TGTGCCAGCAGCTTAGTTGGGGGGGCAGGGTCACCCCTCCACTTT	CASSLVGGAGSPLHF
TRBV5-1	few	-	TRBJ2-7	TGCGCCAGCAGCCCAACGGCGCGGATCGAGCAGTACTTC	CASSPTARIEQYF
TRBV4-1	few	TRBD1	TRBJ2-2	TGCGCCAGCAGCCATCGAACAGGGGGTTTTGCCGGGGAGCTGTTTTTT	CASSHRTGGFAGELFF
TRBV4-3	-	TRBD1	TRBJ2-3	TGCGCCAGCAGCCAAGGGACAGGGGGCACCTCTAGCACAGATACGCAGTATTTT	CASSQGTGGTSSTDTQYF
TRBV4-2	-	-	TRBJ1-5	TGTGCCAGCAGCCTCTTAACTCGGGGGAAAGGCGGCAATCAGCCCCAGCATTTT	CASSLLTRGKGGNQPQHF